This T cell receptor (beta chain) was observed in a study of cytomegalovirus exposure and HLA in healthy donors. V lost 3 bases and J lost 6, with 12 bases in between. The CDR3 length is 14 residues. Germline assignment: CDR1 SGDLS and CDR2 YYNGEE. Method: immunoSEQ multiplex PCR; TCRdb's copy keeps in-frame clones and lacks some. The sample yields around 170,000 clones, 85% seen once. V is TRBV9 and J is TRBJ1-4, with D perhaps matching TRBD1 (6 bases). This clonotype was obtained from a man between 18 and 29 years old in good health and CMV-seropositive. Sequencing was done on a sample of PBMCs. The CDR3 DNA reads TGTGCCAGCAGCGCGGGGGGCTTTGATGAAAAACTGTTTTTT. Translating it yields CASSAGGFDEKLFF.